This T cell receptor (beta chain) was identified in a study of identical twins (dated by TCRdb to about 2016). Study-level background: To test whether fetal clonotypes persist, the study used deep sequencing on TCR alpha and beta repertoires from monozygotic twins, unrelated adults of various ages, and cord blood. To rule out contamination, the twin experiments were replicated at different times with different library preparation protocols. General findings and caveats noted by the study authors: Out-of-frame TCR alpha sequences shared between twins showed an excess of low generation-probability sequences compared with coincidental sharing between unrelated individuals. Conclusions relied on cross-sectional statistical analysis, since the same donors could not be followed over many years. In monozygotic twins, recombination models systematically underestimated out-of-frame TCR alpha sharing, but the models matched the sharing seen between unrelated individuals. In beta out-of-frame sequences, excess twin sharing was weaker, because having fewer shared sequences lowered the signal-to-noise ratio. Abundant cord blood beta clonotypes carried fewer insertions; young adult naive repertoires showed a weaker similar trend, while memory repertoires showed none. Zero-insertion analyses could be partly confounded by invariant T cells such as MAIT and iNKT, though diverse VJ usage argued against such confounding for most clonotypes.

Every donor in the study was a healthy Caucasian. Three pairs of female monozygotic twins, all aged about 18 to 29 years, made up the twin cohort. Peripheral blood mononuclear cells were used as the source from which RNA for TCR libraries was isolated. As regards this clonotype: The antigen it binds to is not known. Per-nucleotide qualities are absent, and no much larger clonotype sits a single base away.

The library was produced with 5' RACE. Sequencing took place on an Illumina HiSeq 2000. Template switching introduced a universal primer binding site; the final cDNA contained a unique molecular identifier, enabling accurate counting of TCR cDNA molecules. Specific primers in the conserved constant-segment region were used to synthesize first-strand cDNA for TCR alpha and beta chains. To control for contamination, each cDNA library was double barcoded with a SMART-Mk sample barcode plus Illumina barcodes. TruSeq adapter sequences along with Illumina sample barcodes were introduced in two successive PCR steps. The Illumina HiSeq platform was used with custom primers to sequence TCR alpha and beta cDNA libraries. On the authors' methods: MiGEC processed the raw reads to extract unique molecular identifiers, while MiXCR was used to determine the CDR3 positions. For each individual, recombination models were inferred using an EM algorithm with the repgenHMM and IGoR tools. Shared clonotype analysis was performed with the tcR package in R, normalizing sharing by the product of cloneset sizes. Out-of-frame nonproductive sequences were analyzed to study raw recombination free of thymic and clonal selection effects. TCRdb ran its own pipeline on the public reads, namely fastp trimming at Q25 and MiXCR clone calling, and kept in-frame beta chains. Rows matching on CDR3 protein sequence are summarized as one entry with the most common DNA and genes. The V and J calls, along with clone size, are taken from TCRdb and not from the paper's own processing. Counted in this sample were hundreds of thousands of distinct CDR3 sequences; approximately 9% of them appeared once. The ten largest clones add up to 0.8% to 1% of the sample.

These same data were also listed under a study on yellow fever vaccine responses in identical twins. The second paper states: The authors reported that the T cell response to vaccination in identical twins appeared partly convergent and partly personalized. The study precisely tracked vaccine-responding T cell clones in identical twins.

The receptor was isolated from a woman aged 18-35 years in good health. The sequenced sample was PBMCs.

The bases are TGCAGCGTTGAAATTAGCGGGTTAGGCAACGAGCAGTACTTC. This sequence encodes CSVEISGLGNEQYF. The chain uses TRBV29-1 and TRBJ2-7, with 7 bases matching TRBD2. V loses 2 bases at its end and J loses 5 bases; junction bases beyond the gene matches: 9. From cysteine to phenylalanine, the CDR3 is 14 amino acids long. Of all the DNA, just the CDR3 is kept, 42 bases in frame from base 1. CDR1 and CDR2 were assigned from the germline V gene as SQVTM and ANQGSEA.